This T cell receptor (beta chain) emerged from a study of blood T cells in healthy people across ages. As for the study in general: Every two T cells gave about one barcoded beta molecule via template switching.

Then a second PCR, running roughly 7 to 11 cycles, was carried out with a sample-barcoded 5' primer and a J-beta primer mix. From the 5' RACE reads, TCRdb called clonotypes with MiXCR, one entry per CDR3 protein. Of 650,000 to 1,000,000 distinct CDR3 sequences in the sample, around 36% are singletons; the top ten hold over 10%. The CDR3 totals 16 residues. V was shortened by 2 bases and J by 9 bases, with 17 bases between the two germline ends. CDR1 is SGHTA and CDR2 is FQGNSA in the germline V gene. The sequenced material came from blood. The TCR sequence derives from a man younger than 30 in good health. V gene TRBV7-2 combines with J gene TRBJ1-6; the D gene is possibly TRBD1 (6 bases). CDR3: CASSLKSGASSSPLHF. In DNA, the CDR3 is TGTGCCAGCAGCTTAAAATCGGGGGCTTCCAGTTCACCCCTCCACTTT.